The sequence of this T cell receptor (beta chain) was determined in a study of T cells after yellow fever vaccination. Study outcomes and limitations: A small share of clonotypes appeared in both CD4 and CD8 compartments. A large majority of primary-vaccination clones showed up again after the booster (approximately 95% CD4, around 85% CD8).

Notes on this clonotype: Its cognate antigen is unknown.

In TCRdb, the 5' RACE reads were re-called with MiXCR into one record per CDR3 protein. The sample records 340,000 or so distinct CDR3 sequences, around 13% being singletons. The material was CD4+ T cells sorted from PBMCs, obtained 15 days after the yellow fever booster vaccination. The sequence came from a man aged 18-30 years who received the YFV17D yellow fever vaccine.

CDR3 nucleotide sequence: TGTGCCAGCAGCGTAAGCGGGGGGGGTGAGACCCAGTACTTC. It is translated as CASSVSGGGETQYF. The chain has TRBV9 and TRBJ2-5, with 10 nucleotides matching TRBD2. Looked up from germline, CDR1 is SGDLS and CDR2 is YYNGEE. The CDR3 runs 14 residues. Trimming at V came to 1 base and at J to 5 bases, leaving 2 bases not matched to a gene.